A single sample is the source of the 27 T cell receptor beta chains below, sequenced in a study of blood T cell repertoires in COVID-19. The data were produced by immunoSEQ multiplex PCR, yet TCRdb's version contains in-frame clones alone and is incomplete. The table shows about 110,000 clones, with around 84% occurring only once. The sequenced sample consisted of peripheral blood. These receptors all stem from a middle-aged man with acute or convalescent COVID-19.

This clone is a singleton in its sample. The DNA of the CDR3 is TGTGCCAGCAGGCTGCGGGTAGCGGCCTACGAGCAGTACTTC. Encoded protein: CASRLRVAAYEQYF. The rearrangement uses TRBV27 and TRBJ2-7, with TRBD2 as a possible D gene (6 bases). V shed 6 bases and J shed 2 bases, with 14 bases lying between them. This CDR3 contains 14 residues. Looked up from germline, CDR1 is MNHEY and CDR2 is SMNVEV (reference sequence).

The CDR3: CASSLGLALNEQFF. CDR3 DNA sequence: TGTGCCAGCAGCCTGGGACTAGCGTTGAATGAGCAGTTCTTC. The chain is built from TRBV7-9 and TRBJ2-1, with 10 bases aligning to TRBD2. The ends lost 5 bases at V and 7 bases at J; junction bases unmatched: 5. Per the germline V gene, CDR1 is SEHNR and CDR2 is FQNEAQ (reference sequence). The CDR3 length is 14 residues.

This sequence joins TRBV7-9 and TRBJ1-3; TRBD1 aligns across 10 bases. Germline V lookup: CDR1 SEHNR, CDR2 FQNEAQ (reference sequence). CDR3 size: 14 residues. V lost 5 bases to trimming and J lost 11 bases; unmatched junction nucleotides: 9. The DNA of the CDR3 is TGTGCCAGCAGCCTCGGGACAGGGGCGTTAGCCATATATTTT. Encoded protein: CASSLGTGALAIYF. Full variable domain (outside the CDR3, taken from reference TRBV7-9 and TRBJ1-3): DTGVSQNPRHKITKRGQNVTFRCDPISEHNRLYWYRQTLGQGPEFLTYFQNEAQLEKSRLLSDRFSAERPKGSFSTLEIQRTEQGDSAMYLCASSLGTGALAIYFGEGSWLTVV.

The chain joins TRBV29-1 to TRBJ2-1, with TRBD2 identical over 8 bases. Germline trimming cut 8 bases from V and 0 bases from J; bases unmatched to any gene: 15. Per the germline V gene, CDR1 is SQVTM and CDR2 is ANQGSEA. This CDR3 has 17 residues. The CDR3 sequence: CSYRGVAGLSSYNEQFF. CDR3 nucleotide sequence: TGCAGCTACCGAGGGGTAGCGGGACTGAGCTCCTACAATGAGCAGTTCTTC.

The V gene is TRBV7-9, the J gene TRBJ2-4, with D possibly matching TRBD1 (5 bases). The germline gives CDR1 SEHNR, CDR2 FQNEAQ (reference sequence). The CDR3 is 17 amino acids. V was cut by 5 bases and J by 0 bases, with 17 bases left in between. Here the CDR3 reads CASSPTQGLLAKNIQYF. CDR3 coding DNA: TGTGCCAGCAGCCCCACCCAGGGCCTACTAGCCAAAAACATTCAGTACTTC.

The chain employs TRBV11-2 and TRBJ2-3; D is possibly TRBD2 (5 bases). Between the trimmed V and J ends, which lost 6 bases and 6 bases, there was a span of 16 bases. CDR3 size: 14 residues. Germline values: CDR1 SGHAT, CDR2 FQNNGV. CDR3: CASSPTHGEDTQYF. CDR3 DNA: TGTGCCAGCAGTCCGACTCACGGGGAGGATACGCAGTATTTT.

The genes are TRBV30 and TRBJ1-3; D is perhaps TRBD1 (5 bases). The CDR3 has 13 residues. Germline CDR1 is GTSNPN and CDR2 is SVGIG (reference sequence). Trimming removed 4 bases from V and 2 bases from J, with 9 bases in between. DNA for the CDR3: TGTGCCTGGAATAAGGGGCCTGGAAACACCATATATTTT. Translation: CAWNKGPGNTIYF.

The rearrangement links TRBV6-5 to TRBJ1-6; maybe TRBD1 (6 bases). CDR1 MNHEY and CDR2 SVGAGI come from the germline V gene. V lost 4 bases, J lost 8 bases, and 12 bases lay in between. The CDR3 runs 14 residues. DNA for the CDR3: TGTGCCAGCAGTTCCGTCCACAGGGATTCACCCCTCCACTTT. Translating gives CASSSVHRDSPLHF.

The chain recombines TRBV6-4 with TRBJ2-7, with 7 bases fitting TRBD1. With 2 bases clipped from V and 7 bases from J, the junction kept 8 bases outside the gene matches. CDR1 MRHNA and CDR2 SNTAGT come from the germline V gene. The CDR3 is 14 residues long. This chain's CDR3 is CASSDQGVTWEQYF. The CDR3 DNA reads TGTGCCAGCAGTGACCAGGGGGTCACCTGGGAGCAGTACTTC.

The rearrangement joins TRBV9 to TRBJ2-2, with 14 bases lining up with TRBD2. CDR1 and CDR2 (germline): SGDLS, YYNGEE. V gave up 3 bases and J gave up 6 bases; unmatched junction bases: 4. The CDR3 has 16 amino acids. The CDR3 here is CASSAGTSGSAGELFF. The CDR3 DNA sequence: TGTGCCAGCAGCGCAGGGACTAGCGGGAGTGCCGGGGAGCTGTTTTTT.

This sequence joins TRBV29-1 and TRBJ2-5, with 14 nucleotides matching TRBD2. V lost 6 bases, J lost 5 bases, and 5 bases stayed unmatched. The CDR3 totals 14 residues. Per the germline V gene, CDR1 is SQVTM and CDR2 is ANQGSEA. CDR3 nucleotides: TGCAGCGTCCGACTAGCGGGAGGGCGTGAGACCCAGTACTTC. Encoded protein: CSVRLAGGRETQYF.

The CDR3 coding sequence is TGCAGCGTTGAAATATTTAGCACCGGGGAGCTGTTTTTT. This gives the protein CSVEIFSTGELFF. J is TRBJ2-2 and V is TRBV29-1, with D uncertain. This CDR3 has 13 amino acids. Trimming removed 2 bases from V and 4 bases from J, with 8 bases in between. From germline, CDR1 is SQVTM and CDR2 ANQGSEA.

This chain links TRBV6-5 with TRBJ2-3; possible D gene TRBD2, 6 bases. Trimming shortened V by 7 bases and J by 1 base, and 6 bases separated the two germline ends. The CDR3 totals 12 residues. Germline V gene data show CDR1 as MNHEY and CDR2 as SVGAGI. CDR3 sequence reads: CASKRGTDTQYF. The CDR3 DNA is TGTGCCAGCAAGCGGGGCACAGATACGCAGTATTTT.

This clone has only one observation. The rearrangement joins TRBV6-6 to TRBJ2-1, with 7 bases identical to TRBD2. J lost 7 bases, V lost 4 bases, and 7 bases had no gene match. The V gene's germline CDR1 is MNHNY and CDR2 SVGAGI (reference sequence). This CDR3 spans 14 amino acids. The CDR3 loop reads CASSFGLDGNEQFF. CDR3 nucleotides: TGTGCCAGCAGTTTCGGACTAGATGGAAATGAGCAGTTCTTC.

The chain recombines TRBV7-3 with TRBJ2-3; the D is unclear. The CDR3 runs 14 residues. From germline, CDR1 is SGHTA and CDR2 FQGTGA. Trimming stripped 5 bases from V and 0 bases from J, with 9 bases between. The CDR3 spells CASSPLTSTDTQYF. CDR3 sequence (DNA): TGTGCCAGCAGCCCCCTAACGAGCACAGATACGCAGTATTTT. Full variable domain (outside the CDR3, taken from reference TRBV7-3 and TRBJ2-3): GAGVSQTPSNKVTEKGKYVELRCDPISGHTALYWYRQSLGQGPEFLIYFQGTGAADDSGLPNDRFFAVRPEGSVSTLKIQRTERGDSAVYLCASSPLTSTDTQYFGPGTRLTVL.

This rearrangement joins TRBV27 to TRBJ2-3, with unresolved D. Deletions cut 0 bases from V and 2 bases from J, with 6 bases between. The CDR3 length is 14 residues. Germline V gives CDR1 MNHEY, CDR2 SMNVEV (reference sequence). The CDR3 sequence is CASSLSVATDTQYF. DNA for the CDR3: TGTGCCAGCAGTTTATCGGTGGCCACAGATACGCAGTATTTT.

The J gene is TRBJ2-3, the V gene TRBV27; TRBD1 aligns across 8 bases. Losses at the gene ends were 5 bases for V and 6 bases for J; bases not matched to a gene: 4. CDR1 and CDR2 from the germline V gene are MNHEY and SMNVEV (reference sequence). There are 13 residues in the CDR3. CDR3: CASSLRGPDTQYF. CDR3 sequence (DNA): TGTGCCAGCAGTCTCAGGGGGCCCGATACGCAGTATTTT.

V is TRBV7-2 and J is TRBJ2-5; 7 bases line up with TRBD2. Germline CDR1 and CDR2: SGHTA and FQGNSA. The length of the CDR3 is 13 residues. J gave up 5 bases and V 8 bases, and 8 bases lay outside the gene matches. The CDR3 nucleotides are TGTGCCAGCGCACGGCGGCGGGGGGAGACCCAGTACTTC. This encodes CASARRRGETQYF.

J is TRBJ2-3 and V is TRBV27; 10 bases are a match to TRBD2. CDR1 is MNHEY and CDR2 is SMNVEV in the germline V gene (reference sequence). The CDR3 totals 13 residues. Trimming cost V 4 bases and J 6 bases; bases outside gene matches: 1. The CDR3 spells CASSWGLADTQYF. In nucleotides, the CDR3 is TGTGCCAGCAGTTGGGGACTAGCGGATACGCAGTATTTT.

The V call is TRBV6-6, the J call TRBJ2-4, with D maybe TRBD1 (5 bases). This CDR3 has 13 amino acids. The germline CDR1 and CDR2 sequences are MNHNY and SVGAGI (reference sequence). V lost 9 bases, J lost 1 base, and 10 bases lay in between. The DNA of the CDR3 is TGTGCCAGTAGGGGCTCTGCCAAAAACATTCAGTACTTC. This translates into CASRGSAKNIQYF.

The chain combines TRBV7-2 with TRBJ2-5, with 9 bases aligning to TRBD2. The CDR3 consists of 16 residues. The germline CDR1 and CDR2 sequences are SGHTA and FQGNSA. Trimming cost V 2 bases and J 1 base; bases outside gene matches: 5. The CDR3 DNA follows: TGTGCCAGCAGCTTAAGGACTAGCGTGGGCCAAGAGACCCAGTACTTC. It encodes CASSLRTSVGQETQYF.

This chain links TRBV7-8 with TRBJ2-3; 10 positions agree with TRBD2. CDR3 length: 14 residues. The V gene's germline CDR1 is SGHVS and CDR2 FQNEAQ. V lost 5 bases to trimming and J lost 3 bases; unmatched junction nucleotides: 2. This CDR3 is CASSMGLATDTQYF. For the CDR3, the DNA is TGTGCCAGCAGCATGGGACTAGCGACAGATACGCAGTATTTT.

The chain carries TRBV11-1 and TRBJ2-2; TRBD2 matches 7 bases. V trimming: 0 bases; J trimming: 4 bases; junction bases outside the gene matches: 2. CDR1 and CDR2 (germline): SGHAT, FQDESV (reference sequence). The CDR3 covers 15 residues. In DNA form, the CDR3 reads TGTGCCAGCAGCTTAGCGGGGGGGACCACCGGGGAGCTGTTTTTT. Protein product: CASSLAGGTTGELFF.

Only one count was recorded for this clone. The chain combines TRBV18 with TRBJ1-1; 9 positions agree with TRBD1. CDR3 size: 15 residues. Germline CDR1 is KGHSH and CDR2 is LQKENI. After removal of 1 base from V and 1 base from J, the junction contained 1 base not matched to a gene. The CDR3 bases are TGTGCCAGCTCACCACAGACAGGGGGGAACACTGAAGCTTTCTTT. The encoded protein is CASSPQTGGNTEAFF.

V is TRBV30 and J is TRBJ2-3; 8 nucleotides agree with TRBD2. The CDR3 runs 15 residues. V trimming: 1 base; J trimming: 1 base; junction bases outside the gene matches: 4. Germline V lookup: CDR1 GTSNPN, CDR2 SVGIG (reference sequence). The CDR3: CAWSGQLAGTDTQYF. The CDR3 DNA reads TGTGCCTGGAGTGGTCAACTAGCGGGCACAGATACGCAGTATTTT.

This clone came up a few times. The chain uses TRBV4-2 and TRBJ1-5; 7 positions agree with TRBD1. With 5 bases clipped from V and 2 bases from J, the junction kept 6 bases outside the gene matches. CDR3 length: 15 residues. Germline loops: CDR1 LGHNA, CDR2 YNFKEQ. CDR3 bases: TGTGCCAGCAGCGTTACAGGGGTGGGCAATCAGCCCCAGCATTTT. The encoded protein is CASSVTGVGNQPQHF.

The CDR3 nucleotides are TGCGCCAGCAGCTTGGTTTCCGGGAGGAACACTGAAGCTTTCTTT. Amino acids: CASSLVSGRNTEAFF. V gene TRBV5-1 combines with J gene TRBJ1-1, with D unclear. With 0 bases removed from V and 1 base from J, the gap between germline ends came to 10 bases. Germline CDR1 and CDR2: SGHRS and YFSETQ. CDR3 size: 15 residues.